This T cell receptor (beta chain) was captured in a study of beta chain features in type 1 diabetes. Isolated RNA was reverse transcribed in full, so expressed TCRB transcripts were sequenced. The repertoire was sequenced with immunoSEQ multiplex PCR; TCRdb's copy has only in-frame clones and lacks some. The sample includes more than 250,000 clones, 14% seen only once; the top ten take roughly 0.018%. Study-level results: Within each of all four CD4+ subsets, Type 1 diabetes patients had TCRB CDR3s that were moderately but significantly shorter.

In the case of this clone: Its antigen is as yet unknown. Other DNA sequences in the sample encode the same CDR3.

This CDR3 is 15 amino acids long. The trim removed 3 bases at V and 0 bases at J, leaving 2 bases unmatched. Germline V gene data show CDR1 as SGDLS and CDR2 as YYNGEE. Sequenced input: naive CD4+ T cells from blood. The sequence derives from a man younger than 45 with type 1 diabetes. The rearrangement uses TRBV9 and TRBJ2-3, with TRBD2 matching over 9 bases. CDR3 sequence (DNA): TGTGCCAGCAGCGCCGCGGGGGGGAGCACAGATACGCAGTATTTT. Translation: CASSAAGGSTDTQYF.